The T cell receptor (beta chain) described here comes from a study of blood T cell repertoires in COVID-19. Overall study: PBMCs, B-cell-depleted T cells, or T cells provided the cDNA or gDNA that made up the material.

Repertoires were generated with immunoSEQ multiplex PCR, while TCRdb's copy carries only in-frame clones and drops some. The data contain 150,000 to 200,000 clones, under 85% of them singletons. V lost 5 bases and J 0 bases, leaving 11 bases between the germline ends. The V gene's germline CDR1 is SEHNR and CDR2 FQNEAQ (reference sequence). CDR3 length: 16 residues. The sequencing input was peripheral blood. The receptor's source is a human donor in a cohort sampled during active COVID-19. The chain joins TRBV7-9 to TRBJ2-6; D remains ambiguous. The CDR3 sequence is CASSLLTISGANVLTF. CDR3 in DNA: TGTGCCAGCAGCCTCCTAACTATCTCTGGGGCCAACGTCCTGACTTTC.